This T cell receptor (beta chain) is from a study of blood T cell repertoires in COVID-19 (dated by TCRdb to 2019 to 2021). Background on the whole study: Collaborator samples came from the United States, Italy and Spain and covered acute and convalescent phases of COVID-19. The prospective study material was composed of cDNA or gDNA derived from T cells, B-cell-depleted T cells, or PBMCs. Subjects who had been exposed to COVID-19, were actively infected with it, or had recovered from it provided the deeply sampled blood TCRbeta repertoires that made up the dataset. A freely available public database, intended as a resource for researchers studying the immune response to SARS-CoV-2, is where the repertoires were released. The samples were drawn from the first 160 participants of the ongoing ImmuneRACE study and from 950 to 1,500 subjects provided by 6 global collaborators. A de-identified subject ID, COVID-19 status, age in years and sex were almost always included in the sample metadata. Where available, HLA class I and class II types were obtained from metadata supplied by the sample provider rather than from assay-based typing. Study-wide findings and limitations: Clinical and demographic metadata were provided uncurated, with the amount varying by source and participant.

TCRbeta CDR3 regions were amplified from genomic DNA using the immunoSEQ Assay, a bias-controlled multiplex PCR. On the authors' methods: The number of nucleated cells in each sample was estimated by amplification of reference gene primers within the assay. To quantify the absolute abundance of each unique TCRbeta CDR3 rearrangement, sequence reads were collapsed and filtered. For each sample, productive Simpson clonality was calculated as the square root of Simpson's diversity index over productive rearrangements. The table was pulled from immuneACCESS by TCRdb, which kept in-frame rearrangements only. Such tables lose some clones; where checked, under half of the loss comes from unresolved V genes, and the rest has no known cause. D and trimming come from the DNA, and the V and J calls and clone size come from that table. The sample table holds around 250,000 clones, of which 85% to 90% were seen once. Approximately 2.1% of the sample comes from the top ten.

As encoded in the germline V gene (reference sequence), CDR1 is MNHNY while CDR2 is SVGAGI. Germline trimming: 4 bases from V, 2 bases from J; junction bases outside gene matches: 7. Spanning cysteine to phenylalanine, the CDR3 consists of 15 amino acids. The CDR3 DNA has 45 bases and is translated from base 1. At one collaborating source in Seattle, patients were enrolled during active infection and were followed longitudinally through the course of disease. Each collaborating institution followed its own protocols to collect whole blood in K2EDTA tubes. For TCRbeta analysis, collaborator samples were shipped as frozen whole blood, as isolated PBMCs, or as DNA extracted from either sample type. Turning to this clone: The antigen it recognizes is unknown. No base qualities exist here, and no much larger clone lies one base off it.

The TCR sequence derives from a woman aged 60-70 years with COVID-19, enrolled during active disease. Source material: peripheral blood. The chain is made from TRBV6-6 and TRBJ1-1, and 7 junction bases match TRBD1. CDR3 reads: CASSSAGGGNTEAFF. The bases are TGTGCCAGCAGTTCAGCAGGGGGTGGCAACACTGAAGCTTTCTTT.